This T cell receptor beta chain stems from a study of breast tumors, draining lymph nodes, adjacent tissues. The germline CDR1 and CDR2 sequences are DFQATT and SNEGSKA (reference sequence). The J segment lost 5 bases and the V segment lost 2 bases, leaving 6 bases of the junction unmatched. The CDR3 runs 15 residues. This clonotype was counted many times. TCRdb processed the multiplex PCR reads anew with MiXCR; each CDR3 protein has one entry. The sample has about 230,000 distinct CDR3 sequences, approximately 31% seen once. Breast cancer patients provided tissue from their axillary draining lymph nodes.

The chain recombines TRBV20-1 with TRBJ2-7; TRBD2 aligns across 13 bases. The sequenced sample was axillary lymph node tissue. The source of this sequence is a female donor with breast cancer. Some clones in this sample may be carry-over from other donors' samples. In nucleotides, the CDR3 is TGCAGTGCTAGAACCGGGACTAGCGGGAAAGACGAGCAGTACTTC. Amino acid sequence: CSARTGTSGKDEQYF.